Below are 27 T cell receptor beta chains sequenced from a single sample in a study of CD8 T cells in Susac syndrome. It was with random hexamers that 0.5 to 1 ug RNA was reverse transcribed. TCRdb ran MiXCR on the immunoSEQ multiplex PCR reads and lists one entry per CDR3 protein. The table lists 210,000 or so distinct CDR3 sequences, 80% to 95% of them singletons. The material sequenced was CD8+ T cells from PBMCs. The source of these receptors is a human donor with multiple sclerosis.

V gene TRBV3-1 combines with J gene TRBJ2-1, with 14 positions matching TRBD2. V lost 0 bases and J lost 0; bases outside the gene matches: 10. The CDR3 runs 21 residues. Germline values: CDR1 LGHDT, CDR2 YNNKEL (reference sequence). The CDR3 DNA reads TGTGCCAGCAGCCAAGATACTTCGGGACTAGCGGGAGCCAGCTCCTACAATGAGCAGTTCTTC. Residues: CASSQDTSGLAGASSYNEQFF.

The chain combines TRBV15 with TRBJ1-4; perhaps TRBD1 as D (6 bases). Germline-derived CDR1 and CDR2 are LNHNV and YYDKDF (reference sequence). The CDR3 spans 16 residues. Trimming removed 0 bases from V and 8 bases from J, with 16 bases in between. The CDR3 DNA follows: TGTGCCACCAGCAGAGATTTACAGGGTGCGAGGGAAAAACTGTTTTTT. Protein sequence: CATSRDLQGAREKLFF.

The rearrangement links TRBV6-5 to TRBJ1-5, with TRBD1 identical over 7 bases. The germline V gene encodes CDR1 MNHEY and CDR2 SVGAGI. This CDR3 region has 16 residues. V lost 7 bases and J lost 0; bases outside the gene matches: 9. CDR3: CASNWDSFYSNQPQHF. CDR3 bases: TGTGCCAGCAATTGGGACAGCTTTTATAGCAATCAGCCCCAGCATTTT.

In this sample, this clonotype turned up a few times. The chain is built from TRBV7-2 and TRBJ1-1; D gene unclear. Germline V gene lookup returns CDR1 SGHTA and CDR2 FQGNSA. The CDR3 has 11 amino acids. Trimming took off 3 bases at V and 7 bases at J, with 6 bases between the two ends. The CDR3 reads CASSFTIEAFF. The CDR3 nucleotides are TGTGCCAGCAGCTTCACGATTGAAGCTTTCTTT.

This clonotype was found once. CDR3 DNA: TGTGCCAGCAGCTTGGATCCAGGCCGCTATGGCTACACCTTC. Protein product: CASSLDPGRYGYTF. This chain joins TRBV5-6 and TRBJ1-2; unclear D gene. V lost 0 bases to trimming and J lost 4 bases, with 10 bases between them. Germline V gene lookup returns CDR1 SGHDT and CDR2 YYEEEE. This CDR3 contains 14 residues.

The CDR3 loop is CASGVGTNYEQYF. The CDR3 DNA sequence: TGTGCCAGCGGAGTGGGGACTAACTACGAGCAGTACTTC. The chain is built from TRBV6-2 or TRBV6-3 and TRBJ2-7; 7 nucleotides line up with TRBD2. The V gene end was trimmed by 8 bases and the J gene end by 3 bases; junction bases not matched to a gene: 7. This CDR3 is built from 13 residues. In germline, CDR1 is MNHEY, CDR2 SVGEGT.

The chain uses TRBV20-1 and TRBJ1-5; 10 nucleotides line up with TRBD1. V lost 3 bases to trimming and J lost 2 bases; unmatched junction nucleotides: 4. Germline V gene sequence: CDR1 DFQATT, CDR2 SNEGSKA (reference sequence). CDR3 length equals 15 residues. The CDR3 here is CSASSGTGGNQPQHF. CDR3 DNA: TGCAGTGCTAGTTCCGGGACAGGGGGCAATCAGCCCCAGCATTTT.

The rearrangement joins TRBV29-1 to TRBJ1-1, with no clear D. The V and J ends lost 4 bases and 6 bases respectively, with 9 bases between them. The CDR3 has 11 residues. Germline-derived CDR1 and CDR2 are SQVTM and ANQGSEA. DNA of the CDR3: TGCAGCGTTGTAGGTGGGGCTGAAGCTTTCTTT. This gives the protein CSVVGGAEAFF.

This chain's CDR3 is CASSLEVSGTVFRGYTF. CDR3 coding DNA: TGTGCCAGCAGCTTGGAGGTGTCGGGGACAGTTTTCCGTGGCTACACCTTC. V gene TRBV5-6 combines with J gene TRBJ1-2; 7 positions agree with TRBD1. The CDR3 is 17 residues long. The V and J ends lost 0 bases and 7 bases, in that order; junction bases with no gene match: 15. Germline lookup yields CDR1 SGHDT and CDR2 YYEEEE.

This clonotype was detected only once. The CDR3 DNA follows: TGCGCCAGCAGCCGGACTAGGGAGACTAGCACCTACGAGCAGTACTTC. Translation: CASSRTRETSTYEQYF. The rearrangement joins TRBV5-1 to TRBJ2-7; TRBD2 matches at 7 bases. CDR1 is SGHRS, CDR2 YFSETQ, per germline. With 4 bases clipped from V and 2 bases from J, the junction kept 12 bases outside the gene matches. The length of the CDR3 is 16 residues. Drawing the rest from reference TRBV5-1 and TRBJ2-7, the complete variable domain is KAGVTQTPRYLIKTRGQQVTLSCSPISGHRSVSWYQQTPGQGLQFLFEYFSETQRNKGNFPGRFSGRQFSNSRSEMNVSTLELGDSALYLCASSRTRETSTYEQYFGPGTRLTVT.

The chain carries TRBV19 and TRBJ2-1; 9 positions agree with TRBD2. The CDR3 spans 14 residues. J gave up 8 bases and V 3 bases, and 5 bases lay outside the gene matches. CDR1 is LNHDA, CDR2 SQIVND, per germline (reference sequence). As DNA, the CDR3 is TGTGCCAGTAGTATTAGCGGGAGTTGGGATGAGCAGTTCTTC. Its protein product is CASSISGSWDEQFF. Variable domain in full (rest from reference TRBV19 and TRBJ2-1): DGGITQSPKYLFRKEGQNVTLSCEQNLNHDAMYWYRQDPGQGLRLIYYSQIVNDFQKGDIAEGYSVSREKKESFPLTVTSAQKNPTAFYLCASSISGSWDEQFFGPGTRLTVL.

This clonotype showed up just a few times. The V call is TRBV30, the J call TRBJ2-3; TRBD2 matches at 9 bases. After removal of 4 bases from V and 5 bases from J, the junction contained 10 bases not matched to a gene. The germline V gene has CDR1 GTSNPN and CDR2 SVGIG (reference sequence). The CDR3 totals 15 residues. As DNA, the CDR3 is TGTGCCTGGACCCCTAGCGGGAAGGGGGAAGATACGCAGTATTTT. Its translation: CAWTPSGKGEDTQYF. The full variable domain, with the rest looked up from reference TRBV30 and TRBJ2-3, is SQTIHQWPATLVQPVGSPLSLECTVEGTSNPNLYWYRQAAGRGLQLLFYSVGIGQISSEVPQNLSASRPQDRQFILSSKKLLLSDSGFYLCAWTPSGKGEDTQYFGPGTRLTVL.

The chain has TRBV20-1 and TRBJ2-2; no clear D gene. V dropped 0 bases and J dropped 3 bases, with 11 bases sitting between them. The CDR3 contains 15 residues. Germline CDR1 reads DFQATT; CDR2 reads SNEGSKA (reference sequence). The CDR3 sequence: CSAREGPSDTGELFF. The CDR3 DNA reads TGCAGTGCTAGAGAGGGCCCCAGTGACACCGGGGAGCTGTTTTTT.

The chain combines TRBV4-1 with TRBJ1-2; unclear D gene. With 0 bases removed from V and 2 bases from J, the gap between germline ends came to 10 bases. This CDR3 spans 15 amino acids. The germline V gene has CDR1 MGHRA and CDR2 YSYEKL. CDR3 DNA: TGCGCCAGCAGCCAAGATATCTCGGGGAACTATGGCTACACCTTC. Amino acids: CASSQDISGNYGYTF.

The CDR3 sequence is CSVEVRGDFYEQYF. CDR3 DNA: TGCAGCGTTGAAGTTCGGGGGGACTTCTACGAGCAGTACTTC. The chain uses TRBV29-1 and TRBJ2-7; the match to TRBD2 covers 7 bases. Germline V gene data show CDR1 as SQVTM and CDR2 as ANQGSEA. V dropped 1 base and J dropped 3; count of bases not matched to a gene: 6. CDR3 size: 14 residues.

The J gene is TRBJ2-3, the V gene TRBV7-9; D is unresolved. The CDR3 length is 11 residues. Germline CDR1 SEHNR, CDR2 FQNEAQ (reference sequence). V was shortened by 8 bases and J by 6 bases, with 9 bases between the two germline ends. The CDR3 reads CASERTDTQYF. For the CDR3, the DNA is TGTGCCAGCGAACGAACTGATACGCAGTATTTT.

V usage is TRBV12-3 or TRBV12-4 and J usage is TRBJ1-1; no reliable D call. The CDR3 covers 13 residues. The V end was cut by 1 base, the J end by 5 bases, with 8 bases between. The CDR3 here is CASSLGSITEAFF. CDR3 sequence (DNA): TGTGCCAGCAGTTTAGGCTCGATAACTGAAGCTTTCTTT.

V usage is TRBV10-3 and J usage is TRBJ2-6; the D gene is possibly TRBD1 (5 bases). Germline V gene data show CDR1 as ENHRY and CDR2 as SYGVKD. There are 15 residues in the CDR3. V lost 3 bases and J 4 bases, leaving 10 bases between the germline ends. CDR3 nucleotide sequence: TGTGCCATCAGTGACCCAGGGTCCGGGGCCAACGTCCTGACTTTC. This encodes CAISDPGSGANVLTF.

The chain combines TRBV2 with TRBJ2-1, with D maybe TRBD1 (5 bases). Germline-derived CDR1 and CDR2 are SNHLY and FYNNEI. The V end lost 3 bases, the J end lost 8 bases, and 14 bases lay between the germline ends. CDR3 length: 14 residues. As DNA, the CDR3 is TGTGCCAGCAGTGAGGGGCAGGGTTATGATGAGCAGTTCTTC. Translated, it gives CASSEGQGYDEQFF.

The rearrangement links TRBV6-2 or TRBV6-3 to TRBJ2-1; maybe TRBD2 (6 bases). The germline CDR1 and CDR2 sequences are MNHEY and SVGEGT. This CDR3 comprises 13 residues. V dropped 11 bases and J dropped 7 bases, with 18 bases sitting between them. Here the CDR3 reads CASASARGNEQFF. CDR3 bases: TGTGCCTCAGCGTCGGCCCGGGGGAATGAGCAGTTCTTC.

This sequence joins TRBV6-1 and TRBJ1-3; D not certain. V lost 6 bases to trimming and J lost 3 bases, with 15 bases between them. Per the germline V gene, CDR1 is MNHNS and CDR2 is SASEGT. The CDR3 is made up of 15 amino acids. The CDR3: CASSGEGLDGNTIYF. The CDR3 nucleotides are TGTGCCAGCAGCGGAGAAGGGTTGGATGGAAACACCATATATTTT.

The gene calls are TRBV30 and TRBJ1-1, with D possibly TRBD1 on 5 matching bases. V was clipped by 2 bases and J by 0 bases, with 7 bases between them. Germline V CDR1 and CDR2: GTSNPN, SVGIG (reference sequence). The CDR3 has 13 residues. The CDR3, as DNA: TGTGCCTGGAGTTCGGGGGTGAACACTGAAGCTTTCTTT. Translating gives CAWSSGVNTEAFF.

This chain joins TRBV10-2 and TRBJ2-1; D is tentatively TRBD1 or TRBD2 (5 bases each). V was trimmed by 3 bases and J by 6 bases, leaving 12 bases between them. Germline values: CDR1 WSHSY, CDR2 SAAADI. The CDR3 runs to 14 residues. The CDR3 DNA reads TGCGCCAGCAGTGATGGGGACGCACTCAATGAGCAGTTCTTC. Translating it yields CASSDGDALNEQFF.

The chain recombines TRBV27 with TRBJ1-5; D ambiguous. This CDR3 has 13 amino acids. Between the trimmed V and J ends, which lost 4 bases and 6 bases, there was a span of 10 bases. The V gene's germline CDR1 is MNHEY and CDR2 SMNVEV (reference sequence). CDR3 sequence (DNA): TGTGCCAGCAGTTCCAGCGGGGTTCAGCCCCAGCATTTT. Its protein product is CASSSSGVQPQHF.

This chain links TRBV19 with TRBJ1-2; D not resolved. Trimming took 1 base from V and 8 from J, leaving 8 bases between them. Germline CDR1 is LNHDA and CDR2 is SQIVND (reference sequence). The CDR3 runs 12 residues. The CDR3 sequence is CASSIGATGYTF. The DNA for the CDR3 is TGTGCCAGTAGTATAGGTGCCACCGGCTACACCTTC. Variable domain in full (rest from reference TRBV19 and TRBJ1-2): DGGITQSPKYLFRKEGQNVTLSCEQNLNHDAMYWYRQDPGQGLRLIYYSQIVNDFQKGDIAEGYSVSREKKESFPLTVTSAQKNPTAFYLCASSIGATGYTFGSGTRLTVV.

The genes are TRBV20-1 and TRBJ2-3; the match to TRBD1 covers 9 bases. Germline CDR1 and CDR2: DFQATT and SNEGSKA (reference sequence). The junction had 7 bases not matched to a gene; V was cut back by 5 bases and J by 4 bases. This CDR3 spans 14 amino acids. The CDR3 loop is CSALLQGAPDTQYF. CDR3 in DNA: TGCAGTGCTTTACTACAGGGGGCCCCAGATACGCAGTATTTT.

The chain couples TRBV29-1 to TRBJ2-3; 8 bases match TRBD2. Trimming took 6 bases from V and 2 from J; bases not matched to a gene: 7. The germline V gene has CDR1 SQVTM and CDR2 ANQGSEA. CDR3 length equals 14 residues. This chain's CDR3 is CSVVSGDITDTQYF. DNA of the CDR3: TGCAGCGTAGTTAGCGGGGATATCACAGATACGCAGTATTTT.